A single sample gave rise to the 28 T cell receptor beta chains below, sequenced in a study of blood T cell repertoires in COVID-19 (TCRdb year 2020). Library generation was performed with the immunoSEQ multiplex PCR assay. Sourced from immuneACCESS, this table was stored by TCRdb with only in-frame sequences that have V and J called. A share of the clones is absent; for the studies checked, an unresolved V gene accounts for under half, and the remainder has no known explanation. In this sample the table shows almost 95,000 clones, approximately 83% of which occur a single time. Of the sample, 6.3% falls within the top ten clones. Input material: peripheral blood. These receptors came from a man aged 60 to 75 with acute or convalescent COVID-19.

V is TRBV9 and J is TRBJ1-4; D remains ambiguous. This CDR3 comprises 17 residues. V lost 0 bases and J lost 8, with 20 bases in between. Germline V gene lookup returns CDR1 SGDLS and CDR2 YYNGEE. The CDR3 sequence is CASSVGEGRAIGEKLFF. DNA for the CDR3: TGTGCCAGCAGCGTAGGGGAGGGAAGGGCAATAGGGGAAAAACTGTTTTTT.

This sequence joins TRBV19 and TRBJ1-3; no clear D gene. V gave up 6 bases and J gave up 8 bases, with 14 bases separating them. Germline CDR1 LNHDA, CDR2 SQIVND (reference sequence). The CDR3 spans 13 residues. CDR3: CASRREGSDTIYF. For the CDR3, the DNA is TGTGCCAGTAGGAGGGAGGGTTCGGACACCATATATTTT.

The V and J genes are TRBV2 and TRBJ1-5; a possible D gene is TRBD1 (5 bases). Trimming shortened V by 3 bases and J by 2 bases, and 5 bases separated the two germline ends. The CDR3 extends over 13 amino acids. Germline V gives CDR1 SNHLY, CDR2 FYNNEI. CDR3 amino acids: CASSEGRNQPQHF. CDR3 DNA: TGTGCCAGCAGTGAGGGGCGCAATCAGCCCCAGCATTTT.

The chain carries TRBV3-1 (or the pseudogene TRBV3-2) and TRBJ1-5; 10 positions match TRBD1. This CDR3 contains 17 residues. Germline-derived CDR1 and CDR2 are LGHDT and YNNKEL (reference sequence). The V and J ends lost 4 bases and 3 bases, in that order; junction bases with no gene match: 9. The CDR3 nucleotides read TGTGCCAGCAGCCTCGGACAGGGGGACCTCTCCAATCAGCCCCAGCATTTT. This sequence encodes CASSLGQGDLSNQPQHF.

J is TRBJ2-6 and V is TRBV6-5; D may be TRBD2 (5 bases). This CDR3 contains 14 residues. Germline assignment: CDR1 MNHEY and CDR2 SVGAGI. V was cut by 10 bases and J by 4 bases, with 14 bases left in between. The CDR3 is CATTRGLGANVLTF. The CDR3 DNA sequence: TGTGCCACCACCAGAGGGCTCGGGGCCAACGTCCTGACTTTC.

This clone was counted a few times. The chain is built from TRBV6-6 and TRBJ1-4; D is possibly TRBD1 (6 bases). The germline V and J ends were trimmed by 4 bases and 6 bases, with 12 bases remaining between them. This CDR3 contains 14 residues. CDR1 is MNHNY, CDR2 SVGAGI, per germline (reference sequence). The DNA of the CDR3 is TGTGCCAGCAGTTTCAGGGGCCGGGATGAAAAACTGTTTTTT. Amino acid sequence: CASSFRGRDEKLFF.

The genes are TRBV6-5 and TRBJ1-2; D perhaps matches TRBD1 (6 bases). This CDR3 region has 13 residues. V shed 6 bases and J shed 4 bases, with 12 bases lying between them. Germline assignment: CDR1 MNHEY and CDR2 SVGAGI. The CDR3 protein is CASSSGQSYGYTF. The CDR3 bases are TGTGCCAGCAGCTCCGGACAGAGCTATGGCTACACCTTC.

The rearrangement links TRBV6-5 to TRBJ1-1, with unresolved D. The germline V gene has CDR1 MNHEY and CDR2 SVGAGI. This CDR3 is 13 amino acids long. The ends were cut back, 2 bases at V and 1 base at J, with 5 bases in the middle. Here the CDR3 reads CASSYAANTEAFF. CDR3 DNA: TGTGCCAGCAGTTACGCGGCGAACACTGAAGCTTTCTTT.

This rearrangement joins TRBV7-2 to TRBJ1-5; TRBD1 is a possible D gene (6 bases). V lost 3 bases, J lost 6 bases, and 12 bases lay in between. Germline loops: CDR1 SGHTA, CDR2 FQGNSA. The CDR3 has 14 amino acids. The CDR3 region has the DNA TGTGCCAGCAGCTTCAGGGGAGCAGGTCAGCCCCAGCATTTT. Its protein is CASSFRGAGQPQHF.

This clone was counted only a few times. V usage is TRBV11-2 and J usage is TRBJ2-3; 10 positions match TRBD1. CDR1 and CDR2 from the germline V gene are SGHAT and FQNNGV. V shed 4 bases, J shed 1 base, and the junction held 2 bases outside the gene matches. CDR3 length: 15 residues. The CDR3 here is CASSWTGGGTDTQYF. The CDR3 DNA reads TGTGCCAGCAGCTGGACAGGGGGAGGCACAGATACGCAGTATTTT.

The chain couples TRBV10-3 to TRBJ2-2; TRBD2 matches at 8 bases. Trimming cost V 3 bases and J 2 bases; bases outside gene matches: 5. Germline values: CDR1 ENHRY, CDR2 SYGVKD. There are 16 residues in the CDR3. CDR3 loop: CAISDGLAGNTGELFF. The CDR3 bases are TGTGCCATCAGTGATGGGCTAGCGGGTAACACCGGGGAGCTGTTTTTT.

A few counts support this clone. The rearrangement links TRBV4-3 to TRBJ1-4; D may be TRBD1 (5 bases). Germline V gene lookup returns CDR1 LGHNA and CDR2 YSLEER. The CDR3 sequence is 16 residues long. The V and J ends lost 0 bases and 2 bases respectively, with 10 bases between them. This chain's CDR3 is CASSQDWQGTNEKLFF. CDR3 nucleotides: TGCGCCAGCAGCCAAGATTGGCAGGGCACTAATGAAAAACTGTTTTTT.

The rearrangement joins TRBV4-3 to TRBJ1-2, with D maybe TRBD1 (6 bases). V was cut by 4 bases and J by 6 bases, with 21 bases left in between. The CDR3 has 16 residues. CDR1 and CDR2 (germline): LGHNA, YSLEER. The CDR3 loop is CASSRDSQGPIHGYTF. The CDR3 DNA is TGCGCCAGCAGCCGCGATTCACAGGGCCCCATTCATGGCTACACCTTC.

This clone has just one count. The CDR3 loop is CASSFGPGTDSGNTIYF. The DNA of the CDR3 is TGTGCCAGCAGCTTTGGACCCGGGACTGACTCTGGAAACACCATATATTTT. The chain recombines TRBV7-8 with TRBJ1-3, with D possibly matching TRBD1 (5 bases). The CDR3 is 17 amino acids. From germline, CDR1 is SGHVS and CDR2 FQNEAQ. Trimming stripped 3 bases from V and 0 bases from J, with 15 bases between.

The chain's CDR3 is CASSRDRGLGGYTF. CDR3 bases: TGTGCCAGCAGCCGGGACAGGGGGCTCGGTGGCTACACCTTC. This sequence joins TRBV7-3 and TRBJ1-2, with 12 bases fitting TRBD1. This CDR3 is 14 amino acids long. The germline V gene encodes CDR1 SGHTA and CDR2 FQGTGA. With 5 bases clipped from V and 7 bases from J, the junction kept 5 bases outside the gene matches.

The gene calls are TRBV19 and TRBJ1-2, with TRBD1 matching over 8 bases. The trim removed 7 bases at V and 4 bases at J, leaving 5 bases unmatched. The CDR3 has 13 residues. The germline V gene encodes CDR1 LNHDA and CDR2 SQIVND (reference sequence). DNA for the CDR3: TGTGCCAGTAAAACGGGACAGGCCTATGGCTACACCTTC. Its translation is CASKTGQAYGYTF.

J is TRBJ2-3 and V is TRBV6-1; 12 bases match TRBD1. Germline V gives CDR1 MNHNS, CDR2 SASEGT. The trim removed 4 bases at V and 3 bases at J, leaving 8 bases unmatched. This CDR3 has 17 residues. For the CDR3, the DNA is TGTGCCAGCAGTGCGGCCGGGACAGGGGGCTGGACAGATACGCAGTATTTT. Amino acid sequence: CASSAAGTGGWTDTQYF.

V usage is TRBV9 and J usage is TRBJ1-4; D is perhaps TRBD1 (5 bases). V lost 0 bases and J lost 3, with 9 bases in between. The length of the CDR3 is 15 residues. CDR1 SGDLS and CDR2 YYNGEE come from the germline V gene. The CDR3 loop reads CASSVEGQANEKLFF. Written as DNA, the CDR3 is TGTGCCAGCAGCGTAGAGGGGCAGGCTAATGAAAAACTGTTTTTT.

This clone is a singleton in its sample. The rearrangement joins TRBV7-3 to TRBJ1-1; TRBD1 matches 8 bases. This CDR3 comprises 14 residues. In germline, CDR1 is SGHTA, CDR2 FQGTGA. J was trimmed by 2 bases and V by 4 bases; bases with no gene match: 3. The CDR3 bases are TGTGCCAGCAGCTCCAGGGGGCCCAACACTGAAGCTTTCTTT. As protein: CASSSRGPNTEAFF.

This clone was picked up many times. V and J are TRBV19 and TRBJ2-6, with 10 bases lining up with TRBD1. Germline-derived CDR1 and CDR2 are LNHDA and SQIVND (reference sequence). V dropped 5 bases and J dropped 0; count of bases not matched to a gene: 7. CDR3 length equals 18 residues. The CDR3 is CASSVSGTGASGANVLTF. CDR3 coding DNA: TGTGCCAGTAGTGTTTCCGGGACAGGGGCCTCTGGGGCCAACGTCCTGACTTTC.

This rearrangement joins TRBV9 to TRBJ1-1, with D tentatively TRBD1 (5 bases). The CDR3 loop spans 13 amino acids. Germline V gene data show CDR1 as SGDLS and CDR2 as YYNGEE. V was pared by 4 bases and J by 4 bases, with 11 bases between. In nucleotides, the CDR3 is TGTGCCAGCAGCCAGACAGTAGTCACTGAAGCTTTCTTT. As protein: CASSQTVVTEAFF.

This chain uses TRBV5-8 with TRBJ1-4; D perhaps matches TRBD1 (6 bases). Germline assignment: CDR1 SGHTS and CDR2 YDEGEE. Trimming shortened V by 0 bases and J by 5 bases, and 11 bases separated the two germline ends. The CDR3 sequence is 15 residues long. The CDR3 protein is CASSLEGGHNEKLFF. In DNA form, the CDR3 reads TGTGCCAGCAGCTTGGAAGGGGGACACAATGAAAAACTGTTTTTT. The full variable domain, in which reference TRBV5-8 and TRBJ1-4 provide the parts outside the CDR3, is EAGVTQSPTHLIKTRGQQATLRCSPISGHTSVYWYQQALGLGLQFLLWYDEGEERNRGNFPPRFSGRQFPNYSSELNVNALELEDSALYLCASSLEGGHNEKLFFGSGTQLSVL.

This clone appeared once. The CDR3 DNA reads as TGTGCCAGCAGTTACTCGGGCAGGAACACTGAAGCTTTCTTT. Its protein product is CASSYSGRNTEAFF. This chain links TRBV6-6 with TRBJ1-1; unclear D gene. Trimming cost V 0 bases and J 1 base, with 6 bases left between them. The CDR3 has 14 residues. The germline gives CDR1 MNHNY, CDR2 SVGAGI (reference sequence).

J is TRBJ1-6 and V is TRBV30, with D perhaps TRBD1 (5 bases). Germline lookup yields CDR1 GTSNPN and CDR2 SVGIG (reference sequence). The CDR3 is 13 residues long. V was clipped by 6 bases and J by 9 bases, with 15 bases between them. Here the CDR3 DNA reads TGTGCCTGCCCGGGGCGGGGTGGTTCACCCCTCCACTTT. Protein sequence: CACPGRGGSPLHF.

This chain links TRBV9 with TRBJ2-4; 8 positions match TRBD1. Per germline, CDR1 SGDLS and CDR2 YYNGEE. Losses at the gene ends were 4 bases for V and 3 bases for J; bases not matched to a gene: 9. This CDR3 has 16 amino acids. The CDR3 sequence is CASSPNPGGGKNIQYF. The CDR3 DNA reads as TGTGCCAGCAGCCCCAACCCAGGGGGCGGCAAAAACATTCAGTACTTC.

The chain is built from TRBV6-1 and TRBJ1-5; D possibly corresponds to TRBD1 (5 bases). Germline CDR1 is MNHNS and CDR2 is SASEGT. The CDR3 has 15 residues. V was clipped by 2 bases and J by 2 bases, with 10 bases between them. The CDR3 region is CASSEMGGGNQPQHF. The CDR3 region has the DNA TGTGCCAGCAGTGAAATGGGAGGGGGCAATCAGCCCCAGCATTTT.

J is TRBJ2-7 and V is TRBV5-1; 10 nucleotides match TRBD1. The CDR3 sequence is 14 residues long. V gave up 2 bases and J gave up 7 bases; unmatched junction bases: 6. Per germline, CDR1 SGHRS and CDR2 YFSETQ. CDR3 coding DNA: TGCGCCAGCAGCTTTGGGGGACAGGGGCGGGAGCAGTACTTC. It yields the protein CASSFGGQGREQYF.

The chain joins TRBV7-2 to TRBJ1-3; 8 bases fit TRBD1. This CDR3 has 15 residues. J gave up 4 bases and V 6 bases, and 8 bases lay outside the gene matches. Germline loops: CDR1 SGHTA, CDR2 FQGNSA. DNA of the CDR3: TGTGCCAGCAGGTTCCAGGGGGCGGTGGGAAACACCATATATTTT. Protein sequence: CASRFQGAVGNTIYF.